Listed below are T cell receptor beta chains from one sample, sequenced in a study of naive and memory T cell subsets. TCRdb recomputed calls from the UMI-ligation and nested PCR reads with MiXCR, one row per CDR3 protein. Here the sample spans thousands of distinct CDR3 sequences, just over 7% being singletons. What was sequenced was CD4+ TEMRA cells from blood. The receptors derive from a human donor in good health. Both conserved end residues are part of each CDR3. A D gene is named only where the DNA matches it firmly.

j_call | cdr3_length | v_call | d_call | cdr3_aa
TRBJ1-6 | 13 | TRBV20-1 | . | CSARDAVGSPLHF
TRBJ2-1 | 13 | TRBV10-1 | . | CASSGGSYNEQFF
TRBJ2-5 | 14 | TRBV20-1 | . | CSASLTPGKETQYF
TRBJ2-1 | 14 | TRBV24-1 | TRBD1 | CATSPGQGNNEQFF
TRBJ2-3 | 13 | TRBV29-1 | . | CSVEDVLADTQYF
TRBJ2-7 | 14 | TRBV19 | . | CASSIGGTRFEQYF
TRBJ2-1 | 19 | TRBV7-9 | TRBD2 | CANQLWLAGGLSSYNEQFF
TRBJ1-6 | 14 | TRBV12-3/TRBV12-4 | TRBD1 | CASSRQGDGSPLHF
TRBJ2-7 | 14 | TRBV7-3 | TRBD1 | CASSVGQGPYEQYF
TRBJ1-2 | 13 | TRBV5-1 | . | CASSLDSGYGYTF